These 4 T cell receptor beta chains share one sample of origin, sequenced in a study of prognosis after radiotherapy for stage I lung cancer. It was by two-round multiplex PCR that TCR beta CDR3 was amplified from genomic DNA. Every TRBV and TRBJ gene had its own specific primer in first-round PCR. TCRdb reprocessed the multiplex PCR reads via MiXCR and lists one record per CDR3 protein. The sample comprises about 9,000 distinct CDR3 sequences, 60% to 80% of which are singletons, and around 19% rests with the top ten. The source was PBMCs, collected before or after stereotactic body radiation therapy (not recorded which). The receptors shown here come from a donor of 50 years or more with non-small cell lung cancer.

The genes are TRBV9 and TRBJ1-5, with D hard to call. This CDR3 is 14 amino acids long. The ends were cut back, 4 bases at V and 4 bases at J, with 12 bases in the middle. The germline V gene has CDR1 SGDLS and CDR2 YYNGEE. The CDR3 DNA sequence: TGTGCCAGCAGCCAAGGACGGGTAAATCAGCCCCAGCATTTT. Protein sequence: CASSQGRVNQPQHF. Based on the CDR3 plus reference TRBV9 and TRBJ1-5, the full variable domain is DSGVTQTPKHLITATGQRVTLRCSPRSGDLSVYWYQQSLDQGLQFLIQYYNGEERAKGNILERFSAQQFPDLHSELNLSSLELGDSALYFCASSQGRVNQPQHFGDGTRLSIL.

V and J are TRBV9 and TRBJ1-3; a possible D gene is TRBD1 (6 bases). This CDR3 is built from 14 residues. With 4 bases removed from V and 2 bases from J, the gap between germline ends came to 10 bases. Germline V gene data show CDR1 as SGDLS and CDR2 as YYNGEE. The CDR3 DNA follows: TGTGCCAGCAGCCGAGGGGGACCTGGAAACACCATATATTTT. Encoded protein: CASSRGGPGNTIYF.

J is TRBJ2-7 and V is TRBV12-3 or TRBV12-4; D possibly matches TRBD1 or TRBD2 (5 bases each). The CDR3 loop spans 13 amino acids. V was pared by 6 bases and J by 4 bases, with 13 bases between. This CDR3 is CASSPGGIYEQYF. CDR3 sequence (DNA): TGTGCCAGCAGCCCTGGGGGAATTTACGAGCAGTACTTC.

To note about this clonotype: A far larger clone is just one base off, so this is likely a read error. The chain couples TRBV6-2 or TRBV6-3 to TRBJ2-4; 8 nucleotides agree with TRBD2. Losses at the gene ends were 2 bases for V and 13 bases for J; bases not matched to a gene: 10. The CDR3 has 14 residues. Germline assignment: CDR1 MNHEY and CDR2 SVGEGT. The CDR3 is CASSYTRTSREQYF. CDR3 coding DNA: TGTGCCAGCAGTTACACCCGGACTAGCCGGGAGCAGTACTTC.